The T cell receptor (beta chain) described here comes from a study of blood T cell repertoires in COVID-19. The repertoire was sequenced with immunoSEQ multiplex PCR; TCRdb's copy has only in-frame clones and lacks some. Found here are fewer than 200,000 clones, approximately 90% of them singletons; the top ten hold around 5.1%. Trimming took 0 bases from V and 7 from J; bases not matched to a gene: 2. CDR1 is MNHEY, CDR2 SVGAGI, per germline. There are 15 residues in the CDR3. The receptor was derived from a man younger than 35 with COVID-19, enrolled during active disease. Sample: peripheral blood. The gene calls are TRBV6-5 and TRBJ1-6; 8 bases agree with TRBD1. This CDR3 is CASSYSDRVNSPLHF. The DNA for the CDR3 is TGTGCCAGCAGTTACTCGGACAGGGTGAATTCACCCCTCCACTTT.